This T cell receptor beta chain was sequenced in a study of blood T cell repertoires in COVID-19. For the study at large: The analysed material was cDNA or gDNA that came from T cells, B-cell-depleted T cells, or PBMCs.

In the original processing: Amplification of reference gene primers was used by the study to estimate nucleated cell counts. Produced via immunoSEQ multiplex PCR; TCRdb's table is partial and in-frame only. V and J calls plus clone size are reproduced from that table; the DNA served to infer D and trimming. This table has about 120,000 clones, about 83% appearing once. CDR1 is GTSNPN and CDR2 is SVGIG in the germline V gene (reference sequence). V was trimmed by 0 bases and J by 2 bases, leaving 11 bases between them. The CDR3 sequence is 15 residues long. The chain combines TRBV30 with TRBJ2-1; perhaps TRBD1 as D (6 bases). Sequences were obtained from peripheral blood. The sequence derives from a man aged 55 to 69 with acute or convalescent COVID-19. The CDR3 nucleotides are TGTGCCTGGAGTGTCGGAGACAGGCCCTACAATGAGCAGTTCTTC. As protein: CAWSVGDRPYNEQFF.